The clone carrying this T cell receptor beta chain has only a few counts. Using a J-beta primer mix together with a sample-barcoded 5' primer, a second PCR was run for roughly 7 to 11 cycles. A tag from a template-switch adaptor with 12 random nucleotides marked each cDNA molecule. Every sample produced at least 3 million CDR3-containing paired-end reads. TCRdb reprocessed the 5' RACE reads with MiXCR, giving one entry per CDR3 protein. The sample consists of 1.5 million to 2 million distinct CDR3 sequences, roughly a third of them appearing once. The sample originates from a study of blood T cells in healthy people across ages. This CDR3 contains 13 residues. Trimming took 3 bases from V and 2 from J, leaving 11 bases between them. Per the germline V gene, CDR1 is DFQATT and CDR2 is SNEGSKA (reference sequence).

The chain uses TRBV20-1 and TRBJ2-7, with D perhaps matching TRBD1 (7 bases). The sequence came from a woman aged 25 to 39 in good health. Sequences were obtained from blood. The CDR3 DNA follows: TGCAGTGCTAGTTGGAGGGGGCCCTACGAGCAGTACTTC. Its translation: CSASWRGPYEQYF.